This T cell receptor (beta chain) was found in a study of T cells after yellow fever vaccination. Study-level points and caveats: Post-booster repertoires again held most primary-vaccination clones (96% CD4, roughly 88% CD8).

This clonotype has ten or more counts. Trimming took off 7 bases at V and 0 bases at J, with 6 bases between the two ends. The CDR3 has 12 residues. Via MiXCR, TCRdb re-called the 5' RACE reads, giving one row per CDR3 protein. In the table there are some 26,000 distinct CDR3 sequences, roughly 3.3% of which are singletons. The starting material was PBMCs, either bulk or a sorted T-cell subset (CD4+, CD8+, memory, or dextramer-sorted; not recorded which), obtained 45 days after the first yellow fever vaccination. The source is a man aged 18 to 35 who received the YFV17D yellow fever vaccine. The rearrangement links TRBV12-3 or TRBV12-4 to TRBJ1-2, with unresolved D. CDR3 residues: CASNRANYGYTF. For the CDR3, the DNA is TGTGCCAGCAATCGGGCTAACTATGGCTACACCTTC.